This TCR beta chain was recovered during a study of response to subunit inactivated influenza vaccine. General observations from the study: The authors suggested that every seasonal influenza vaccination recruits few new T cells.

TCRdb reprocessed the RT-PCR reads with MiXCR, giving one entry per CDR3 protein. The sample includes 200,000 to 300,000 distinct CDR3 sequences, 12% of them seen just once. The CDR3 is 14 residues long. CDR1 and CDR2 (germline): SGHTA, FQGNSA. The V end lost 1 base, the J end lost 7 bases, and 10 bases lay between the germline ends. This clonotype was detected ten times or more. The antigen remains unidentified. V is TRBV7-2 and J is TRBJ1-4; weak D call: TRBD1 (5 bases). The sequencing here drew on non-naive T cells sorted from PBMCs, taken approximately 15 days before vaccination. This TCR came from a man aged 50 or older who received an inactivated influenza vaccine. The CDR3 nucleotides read TGTGCCAGCAGCTTAGGAGGGACTGCTGAAAAACTGTTTTTT. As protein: CASSLGGTAEKLFF.